The present T cell receptor (beta chain) was sequenced within a study of cytomegalovirus exposure and HLA in healthy donors. Though probably carrying unrecorded immune exposures, donors were nominally healthy at sampling. In the PCR, 60 Vbeta and 13 Jbeta primers were used. Data came from immunoSEQ multiplex PCR; TCRdb stores just in-frame clones and leaves some out. The sample has about 65,000 clones, more than 75% seen once. Input material: PBMCs. This receptor was obtained from a girl aged 5-17 years in good health and CMV-seropositive.

The CDR3 loop reads CASSPGTGRTEAFF. As DNA, the CDR3 is TGTGCCAGCAGCCCGGGGACAGGGCGGACTGAAGCTTTCTTT. The gene calls are TRBV28 and TRBJ1-1; 9 bases are a match to TRBD1. J was trimmed by 5 bases and V by 6 bases; bases with no gene match: 7. This CDR3 comprises 14 residues. Germline V gene sequence: CDR1 MDHEN, CDR2 SYDVKM.